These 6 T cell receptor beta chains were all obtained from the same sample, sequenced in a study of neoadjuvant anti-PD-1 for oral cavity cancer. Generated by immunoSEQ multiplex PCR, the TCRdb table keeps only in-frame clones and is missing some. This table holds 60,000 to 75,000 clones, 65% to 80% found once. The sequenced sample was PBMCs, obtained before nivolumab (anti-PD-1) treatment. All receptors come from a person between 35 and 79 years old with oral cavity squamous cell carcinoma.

CDR3 protein: CASSDGGGAKEELFF. DNA for the CDR3: TGTGCCAGCAGTGACGGGGGCGGGGCTAAGGAGGAGCTGTTTTTT. V and J are TRBV2 and TRBJ2-2; tentatively, D is TRBD1 or TRBD2 (6 bases each). The CDR3 loop spans 15 amino acids. The germline V and J ends were trimmed by 3 bases and 10 bases, with 18 bases remaining between them. The germline gives CDR1 SNHLY, CDR2 FYNNEI.

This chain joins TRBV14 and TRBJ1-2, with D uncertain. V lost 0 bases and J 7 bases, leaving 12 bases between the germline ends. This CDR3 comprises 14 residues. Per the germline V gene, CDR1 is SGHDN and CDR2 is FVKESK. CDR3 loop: CASSQDWVRGGYTF. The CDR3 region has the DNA TGTGCCAGCAGCCAAGATTGGGTACGGGGTGGCTACACCTTC.

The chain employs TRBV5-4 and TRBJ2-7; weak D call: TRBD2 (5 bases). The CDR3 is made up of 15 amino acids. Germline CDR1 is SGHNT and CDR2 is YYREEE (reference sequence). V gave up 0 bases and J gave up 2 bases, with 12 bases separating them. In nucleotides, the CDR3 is TGTGCCAGCAGCTTGGAAGGACTGGATACCTACGAGCAGTACTTC. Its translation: CASSLEGLDTYEQYF.

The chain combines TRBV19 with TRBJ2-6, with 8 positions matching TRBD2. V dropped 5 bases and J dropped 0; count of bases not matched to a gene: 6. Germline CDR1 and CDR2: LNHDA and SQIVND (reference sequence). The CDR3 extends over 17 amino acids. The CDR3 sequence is CASSPLAELSGANVLTF. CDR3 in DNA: TGTGCCAGTAGTCCACTAGCGGAGCTCTCTGGGGCCAACGTCCTGACTTTC.

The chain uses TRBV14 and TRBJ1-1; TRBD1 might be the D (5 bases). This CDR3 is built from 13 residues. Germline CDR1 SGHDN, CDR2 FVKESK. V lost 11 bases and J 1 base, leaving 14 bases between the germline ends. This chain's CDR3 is CAQTGGTNTEAFF. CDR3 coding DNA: TGTGCCCAGACTGGGGGGACGAACACTGAAGCTTTCTTT.

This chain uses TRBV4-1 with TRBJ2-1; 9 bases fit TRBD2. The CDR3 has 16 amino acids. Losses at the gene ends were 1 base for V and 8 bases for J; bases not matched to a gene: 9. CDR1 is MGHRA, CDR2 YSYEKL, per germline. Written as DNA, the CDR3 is TGCGCCAGCAGCCAAGGATGGACGGGACTAGCCTATGAGCAGTTCTTC. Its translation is CASSQGWTGLAYEQFF.